The 5 T cell receptor beta chains reported below all come from one sample, sequenced in a study of CD8 T cells in Susac syndrome. A quantity of roughly 0.5 to 1 ug RNA underwent reverse transcription using random hexamers. One entry per CDR3 protein results from TCRdb running MiXCR on the immunoSEQ multiplex PCR reads. The table shows 75,000 to 95,000 distinct CDR3 sequences, with more than 85% occurring only once. Sequencing input: CD8+ T cells from PBMCs. The receptors derive from a human donor with multiple sclerosis.

The count of this clonotype is one. This chain uses TRBV13 with TRBJ1-1; D is ambiguous. The CDR3 consists of 13 residues. Trimming left V 10 bases short and J 5 bases short, with 17 bases between. Per germline, CDR1 PRHDT and CDR2 FYEKMQ (reference sequence). The CDR3: CATLSRRGTEAFF. The CDR3 DNA reads TGTGCCACCTTGAGTCGGCGAGGGACTGAAGCTTTCTTT.

The rearrangement joins TRBV6-1 to TRBJ2-1, with TRBD1 matching 9 bases. CDR1 MNHNS and CDR2 SASEGT come from the germline V gene. After removal of 6 bases from V and 7 bases from J, the junction contained 16 bases not matched to a gene. This CDR3 contains 17 residues. The CDR3 loop reads CASRQGWGQGWWNEQFF. The CDR3 DNA reads as TGTGCCAGCAGGCAGGGCTGGGGACAGGGCTGGTGGAATGAGCAGTTCTTC.

The V and J genes are TRBV12-3 or TRBV12-4 and TRBJ2-1; 10 positions match TRBD2. Germline trimming cut 6 bases from V and 1 base from J; bases unmatched to any gene: 3. The CDR3 length is 15 residues. In DNA, the CDR3 is TGTGCCAGCAGCAGGACTAGCGGTTCCTACAATGAGCAGTTCTTC. It specifies CASSRTSGSYNEQFF.

The chain is built from TRBV5-4 and TRBJ2-7; 12 bases map to TRBD2. V was pared by 0 bases and J by 4 bases, with 5 bases of the junction left unmatched. The length of the CDR3 is 16 residues. The V gene's germline CDR1 is SGHNT and CDR2 YYREEE (reference sequence). CDR3 loop: CASSLALAGGGYEQYF. The CDR3 coding sequence is TGTGCCAGCAGCTTGGCACTAGCGGGAGGTGGGTACGAGCAGTACTTC.

The V call is TRBV28, the J call TRBJ2-5, with D possibly TRBD2 on 6 matching bases. The V end lost 3 bases, the J end lost 1 base, and 9 bases lay between the germline ends. Germline V gene data show CDR1 as MDHEN and CDR2 as SYDVKM. This CDR3 has 14 amino acids. As DNA, the CDR3 is TGTGCCAGCAGTTTGGAGGGACGCCAAGAGACCCAGTACTTC. This gives the protein CASSLEGRQETQYF.